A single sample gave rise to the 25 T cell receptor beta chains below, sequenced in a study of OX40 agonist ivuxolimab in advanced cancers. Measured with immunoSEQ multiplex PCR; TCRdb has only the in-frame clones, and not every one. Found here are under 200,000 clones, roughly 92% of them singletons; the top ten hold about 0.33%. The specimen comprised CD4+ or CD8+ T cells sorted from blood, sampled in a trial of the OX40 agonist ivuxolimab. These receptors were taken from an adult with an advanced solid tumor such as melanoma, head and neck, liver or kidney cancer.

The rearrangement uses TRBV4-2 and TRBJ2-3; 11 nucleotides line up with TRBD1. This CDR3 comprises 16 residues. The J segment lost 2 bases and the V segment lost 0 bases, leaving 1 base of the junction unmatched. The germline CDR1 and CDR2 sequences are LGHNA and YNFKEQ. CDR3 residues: CASSQDGQGATDTQYF. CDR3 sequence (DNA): TGTGCCAGCAGCCAAGATGGACAGGGGGCCACAGATACGCAGTATTTT.

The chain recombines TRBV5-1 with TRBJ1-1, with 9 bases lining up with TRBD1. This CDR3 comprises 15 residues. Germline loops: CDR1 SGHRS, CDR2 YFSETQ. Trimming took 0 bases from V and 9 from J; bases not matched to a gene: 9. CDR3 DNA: TGCGCCAGCAGCTTGGCTCCGGGACAGGGCGTACAAGCTTTCTTT. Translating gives CASSLAPGQGVQAFF.

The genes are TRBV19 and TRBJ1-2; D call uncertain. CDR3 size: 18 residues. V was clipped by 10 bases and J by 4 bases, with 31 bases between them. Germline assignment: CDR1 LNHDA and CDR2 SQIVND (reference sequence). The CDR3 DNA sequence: TGTGCCACCCGAAGGCGGTCGACGGCGGATCTATCGGGCTATGGCTACACCTTC. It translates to CATRRRSTADLSGYGYTF.

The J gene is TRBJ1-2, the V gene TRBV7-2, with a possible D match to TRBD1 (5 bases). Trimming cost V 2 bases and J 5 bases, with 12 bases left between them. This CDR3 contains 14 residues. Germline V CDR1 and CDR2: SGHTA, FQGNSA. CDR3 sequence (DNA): TGTGCCAGCAGCTTAAGACAGACCTTATATGGCTACACCTTC. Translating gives CASSLRQTLYGYTF.

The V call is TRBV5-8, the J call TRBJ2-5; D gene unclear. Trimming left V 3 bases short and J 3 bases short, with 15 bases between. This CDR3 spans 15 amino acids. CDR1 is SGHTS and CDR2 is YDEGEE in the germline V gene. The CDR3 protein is CASSYLGTMKETQYF. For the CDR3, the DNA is TGTGCCAGCAGCTATTTGGGCACAATGAAAGAGACCCAGTACTTC.

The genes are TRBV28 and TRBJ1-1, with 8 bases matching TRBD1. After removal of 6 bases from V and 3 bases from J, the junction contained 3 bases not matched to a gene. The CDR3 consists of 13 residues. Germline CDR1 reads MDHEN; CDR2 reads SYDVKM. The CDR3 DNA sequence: TGTGCCAGCAGGCAGGGGGCTCACACTGAAGCTTTCTTT. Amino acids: CASRQGAHTEAFF.

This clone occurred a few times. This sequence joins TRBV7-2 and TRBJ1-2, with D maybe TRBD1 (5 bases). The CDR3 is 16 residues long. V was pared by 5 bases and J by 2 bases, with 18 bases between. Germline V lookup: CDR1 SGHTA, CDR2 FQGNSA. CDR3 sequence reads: CASSPQASRGNYGYTF. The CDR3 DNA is TGTGCCAGCAGCCCCCAGGCCTCAAGGGGAAACTATGGCTACACCTTC.

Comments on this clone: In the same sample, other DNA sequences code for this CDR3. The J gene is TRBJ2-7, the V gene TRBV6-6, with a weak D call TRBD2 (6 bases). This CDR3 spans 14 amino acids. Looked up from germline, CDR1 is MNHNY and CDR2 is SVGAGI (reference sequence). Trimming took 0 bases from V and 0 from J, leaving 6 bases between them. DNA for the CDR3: TGTGCCAGCAGTTACTCGGGGGGCTCCTACGAGCAGTACTTC. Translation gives CASSYSGGSYEQYF.

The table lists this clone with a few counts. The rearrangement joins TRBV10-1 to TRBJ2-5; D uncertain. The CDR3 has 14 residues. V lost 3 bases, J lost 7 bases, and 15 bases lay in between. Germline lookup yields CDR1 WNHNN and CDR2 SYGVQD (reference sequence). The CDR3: CASSESLPPGTQYF. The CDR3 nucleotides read TGCGCCAGCAGTGAATCATTACCGCCGGGGACCCAGTACTTC.

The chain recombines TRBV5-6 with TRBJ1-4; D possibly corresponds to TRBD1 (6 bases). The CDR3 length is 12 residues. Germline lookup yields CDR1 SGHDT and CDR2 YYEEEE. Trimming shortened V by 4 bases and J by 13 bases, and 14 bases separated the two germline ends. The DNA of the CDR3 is TGTGCCAGCAGCCCGGGGGCAGGTGGACTGTTTTTT. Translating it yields CASSPGAGGLFF. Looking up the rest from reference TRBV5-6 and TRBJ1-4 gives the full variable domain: DAGVTQSPTHLIKTRGQQVTLRCSPKSGHDTVSWYQQALGQGPQFIFQYYEEEERQRGNFPDRFSGHQFPNYSSELNVNALLLGDSALYLCASSPGAGGLFFGSGTQLSVL.

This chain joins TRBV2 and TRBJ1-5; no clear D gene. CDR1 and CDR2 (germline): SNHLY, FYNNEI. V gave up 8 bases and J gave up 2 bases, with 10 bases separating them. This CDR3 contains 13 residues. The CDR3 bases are TGTGCCAGCGGGTTTGATGGCAATCAGCCCCAGCATTTT. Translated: CASGFDGNQPQHF.

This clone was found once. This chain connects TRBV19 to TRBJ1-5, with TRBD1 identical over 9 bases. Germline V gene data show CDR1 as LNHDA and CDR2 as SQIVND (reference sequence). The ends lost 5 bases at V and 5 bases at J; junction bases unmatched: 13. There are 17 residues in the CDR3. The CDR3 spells CASSSGQGIPPHQPQHF. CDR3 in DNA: TGTGCCAGTAGTTCAGGACAGGGGATCCCCCCACATCAGCCCCAGCATTTT.

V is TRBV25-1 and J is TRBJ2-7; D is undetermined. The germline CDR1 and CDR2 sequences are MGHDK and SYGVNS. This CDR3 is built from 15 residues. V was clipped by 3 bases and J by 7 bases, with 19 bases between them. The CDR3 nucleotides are TGTGCCAGCAGTGAGATGTACCACCCGGCGGAAGAGCAGTACTTC. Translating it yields CASSEMYHPAEEQYF.

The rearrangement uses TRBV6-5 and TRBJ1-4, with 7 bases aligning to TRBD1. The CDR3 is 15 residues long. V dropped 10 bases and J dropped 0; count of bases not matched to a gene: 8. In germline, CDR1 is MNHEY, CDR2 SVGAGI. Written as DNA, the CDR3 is TGTGCCACCCGGACAGGATTTACAACTAATGAAAAACTGTTTTTT. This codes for CATRTGFTTNEKLFF.

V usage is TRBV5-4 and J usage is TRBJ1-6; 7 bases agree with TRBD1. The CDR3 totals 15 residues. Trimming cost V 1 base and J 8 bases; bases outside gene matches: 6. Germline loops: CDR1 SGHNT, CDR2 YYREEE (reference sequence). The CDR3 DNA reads TGTGCCAGCAGCTTGCTAGACAGGGAGTATTCACCCCTCCACTTT. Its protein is CASSLLDREYSPLHF.

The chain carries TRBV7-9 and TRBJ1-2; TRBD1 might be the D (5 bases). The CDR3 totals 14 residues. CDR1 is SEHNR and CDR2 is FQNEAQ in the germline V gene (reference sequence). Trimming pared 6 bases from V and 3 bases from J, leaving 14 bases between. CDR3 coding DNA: TGTGCCAGCAGTCTCGGGACCTCACACTATGGCTACACCTTC. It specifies CASSLGTSHYGYTF.

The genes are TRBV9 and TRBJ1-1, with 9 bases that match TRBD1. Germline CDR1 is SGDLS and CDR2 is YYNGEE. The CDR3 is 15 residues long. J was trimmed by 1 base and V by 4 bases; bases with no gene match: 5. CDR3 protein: CASSTLGQGNTEAFF. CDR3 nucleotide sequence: TGTGCCAGCAGCACGCTGGGACAGGGGAACACTGAAGCTTTCTTT. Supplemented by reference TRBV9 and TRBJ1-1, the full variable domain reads DSGVTQTPKHLITATGQRVTLRCSPRSGDLSVYWYQQSLDQGLQFLIQYYNGEERAKGNILERFSAQQFPDLHSELNLSSLELGDSALYFCASSTLGQGNTEAFFGQGTRLTVV.

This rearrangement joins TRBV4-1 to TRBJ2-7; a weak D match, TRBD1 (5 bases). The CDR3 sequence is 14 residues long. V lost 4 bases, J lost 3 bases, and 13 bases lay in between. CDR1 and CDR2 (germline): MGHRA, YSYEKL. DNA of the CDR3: TGCGCCAGCAGCCCCTGGACACTCTACTACGAGCAGTACTTC. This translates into CASSPWTLYYEQYF.

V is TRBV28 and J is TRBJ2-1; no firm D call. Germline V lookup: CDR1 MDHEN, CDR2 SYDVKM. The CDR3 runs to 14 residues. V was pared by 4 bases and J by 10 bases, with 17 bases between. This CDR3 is CASSSVGSSREQFF. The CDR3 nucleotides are TGTGCCAGCAGTTCTGTCGGGTCTTCCAGGGAGCAGTTCTTC.

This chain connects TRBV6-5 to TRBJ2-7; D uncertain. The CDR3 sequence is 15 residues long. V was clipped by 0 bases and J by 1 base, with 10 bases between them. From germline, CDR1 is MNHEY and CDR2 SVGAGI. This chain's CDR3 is CASSYSEAKSYEQYF. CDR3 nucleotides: TGTGCCAGCAGTTACTCGGAAGCCAAGTCCTACGAGCAGTACTTC.

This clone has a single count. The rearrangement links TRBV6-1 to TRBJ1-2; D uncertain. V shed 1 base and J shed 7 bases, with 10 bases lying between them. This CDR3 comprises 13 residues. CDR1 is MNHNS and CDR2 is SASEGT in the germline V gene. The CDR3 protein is CASSEEANSGYTF. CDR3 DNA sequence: TGTGCCAGCAGTGAAGAAGCGAATTCTGGCTACACCTTC.

CDR3 DNA sequence: TGTGCCAGCAGGGACAGGGTCGTCTCTGGGGCCAACGTCCTGACTTTC. Its translation is CASRDRVVSGANVLTF. The chain has TRBV27 and TRBJ2-6; 8 nucleotides align to TRBD1. Per germline, CDR1 MNHEY and CDR2 SMNVEV (reference sequence). The J segment lost 0 bases and the V segment lost 6 bases, leaving 4 bases of the junction unmatched. The CDR3 consists of 16 residues.

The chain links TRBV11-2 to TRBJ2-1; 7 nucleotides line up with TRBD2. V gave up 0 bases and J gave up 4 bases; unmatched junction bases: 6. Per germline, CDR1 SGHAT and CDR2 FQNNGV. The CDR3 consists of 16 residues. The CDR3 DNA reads TGTGCCAGCAGCTTAGAGGCTGGGACTACGTACAATGAGCAGTTCTTC. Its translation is CASSLEAGTTYNEQFF.

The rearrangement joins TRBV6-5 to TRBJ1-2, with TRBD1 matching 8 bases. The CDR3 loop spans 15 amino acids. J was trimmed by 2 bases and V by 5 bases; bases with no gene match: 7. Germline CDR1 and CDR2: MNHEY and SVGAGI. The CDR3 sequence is CASSNHQGANYGYTF. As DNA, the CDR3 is TGTGCCAGCAGTAACCACCAGGGGGCGAACTATGGCTACACCTTC.

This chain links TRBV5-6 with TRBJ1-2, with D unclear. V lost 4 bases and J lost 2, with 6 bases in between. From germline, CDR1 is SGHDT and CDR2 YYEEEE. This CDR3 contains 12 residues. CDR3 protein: CASSPGNYGYTF. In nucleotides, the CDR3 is TGTGCCAGCAGCCCGGGGAACTATGGCTACACCTTC. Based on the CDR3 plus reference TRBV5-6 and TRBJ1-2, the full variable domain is DAGVTQSPTHLIKTRGQQVTLRCSPKSGHDTVSWYQQALGQGPQFIFQYYEEEERQRGNFPDRFSGHQFPNYSSELNVNALLLGDSALYLCASSPGNYGYTFGSGTRLTVV.